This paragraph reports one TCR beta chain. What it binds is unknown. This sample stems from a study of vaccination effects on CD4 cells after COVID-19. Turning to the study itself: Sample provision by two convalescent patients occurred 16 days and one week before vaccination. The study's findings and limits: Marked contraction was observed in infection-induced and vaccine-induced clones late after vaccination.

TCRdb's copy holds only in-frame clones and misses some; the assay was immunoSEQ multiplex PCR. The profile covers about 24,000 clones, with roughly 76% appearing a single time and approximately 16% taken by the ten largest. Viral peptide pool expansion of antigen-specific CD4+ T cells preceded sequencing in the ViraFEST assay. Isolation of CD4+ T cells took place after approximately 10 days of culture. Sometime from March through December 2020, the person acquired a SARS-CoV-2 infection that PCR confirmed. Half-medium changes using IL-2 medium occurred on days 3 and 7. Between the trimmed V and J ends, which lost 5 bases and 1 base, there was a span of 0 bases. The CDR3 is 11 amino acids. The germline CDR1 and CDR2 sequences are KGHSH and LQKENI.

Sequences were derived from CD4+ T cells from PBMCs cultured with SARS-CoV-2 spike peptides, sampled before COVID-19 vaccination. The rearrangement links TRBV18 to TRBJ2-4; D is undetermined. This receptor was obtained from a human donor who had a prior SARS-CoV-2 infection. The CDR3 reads CASSAKNIQYF. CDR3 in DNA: TGTGCCAGCTCAGCCAAAAACATTCAGTACTTC. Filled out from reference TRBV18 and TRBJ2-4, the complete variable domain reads NAGVMQNPRHLVRRRGQEARLRCSPMKGHSHVYWYRQLPEEGLKFMVYLQKENIIDESGMPKERFSAEFPKEGPSILRIQQVVRGDSAAYFCASSAKNIQYFGAGTRLSVL.